This TCR beta chain was identified during a study of blood T cell repertoires in COVID-19 (TCRdb year 2020). For the study in its entirety: Samples covering the acute and convalescent phases of COVID-19 were provided by collaborators in the United States, Italy and Spain. The material from the prospective study consisted of cDNA or gDNA derived from T cells, B-cell-depleted T cells, or PBMCs. Deeply sampled blood TCRbeta repertoires from subjects exposed to, actively infected with, or recovered from COVID-19 were included in the dataset. The repertoires were released in a freely available public database intended as a resource for research on the immune response to SARS-CoV-2. Samples came from the ongoing ImmuneRACE study (first 160 participants) plus 1,254 subjects from 6 global collaborators. Sample metadata almost always included a de-identified subject ID, COVID-19 status, age in years and sex. HLA class I and class II types, where available, came from metadata supplied by the sample provider rather than from assay-based typing.

The immunoSEQ Assay, a bias-controlled multiplex PCR, was used to amplify TCRbeta CDR3 regions from genomic DNA. The paper's processing steps were these. Nucleated cell counts per sample were estimated from amplification of reference gene primers within the assay. To quantify the absolute abundance of each unique TCRbeta CDR3 rearrangement, sequence reads were collapsed and filtered. For each sample, productive Simpson clonality was calculated as the square root of Simpson's diversity index across productive rearrangements. This immuneACCESS table, as held by TCRdb, lists in-frame sequences with V and J called but not all clones. Of the missing ones, under half trace to an unresolved V gene in checked studies; the others have no known cause. D and trimming come from the DNA, and the V and J calls and clone size come from that table. The sample yields some 270,000 clones; under 95% were counted once. Jointly, the top ten make up around 2.8% of the sample.

In the prospective study, participants were roughly 18 to 95 years old, resided in about two dozen geographic areas of the United States, and were enrolled through a virtual design. To assign participants to cohorts, the prospective study relied on clinical history that participants themselves reported in a screening survey and a study questionnaire. Exposed participants were defined as having been in contact with someone with a PCR-confirmed or clinician-diagnosed COVID-19 case within 2 weeks of study entry. In the prospective study, mobile phlebotomists collected whole blood, serum and a nasopharyngeal or oropharyngeal swab from each participant. Additional blood draws and questionnaires over an approximately 2-month period could optionally be provided by prospective study participants. Prospective study blood samples were shipped either frozen or at room temperature before DNA extraction. A note on this clone: Its antigen is still unknown. Base qualities are not at hand, and no much larger clone is one base apart.

The CDR3 measures 15 amino acids from cysteine to phenylalanine. The entry retains the CDR3 DNA only, 45 bases that are in frame from base 1. The germline V gene encodes CDR1 SEHNR and CDR2 FQNEAQ (reference sequence). Cut back by 1 base and 0 bases, the V and J ends lie 9 bases apart. The full study reports these points: How much clinical and demographic metadata was included differed by source and by participant, and the metadata was provided uncurated.

The sequence joins TRBV7-9 to TRBJ1-1; a tentative D match to TRBD1 spans 6 bases. Material: PBMCs or T cells enriched from blood (not recorded which). The TCR originated in a man aged 35 to 55 who had been exposed to COVID-19. The CDR3 protein sequence reads: CASSLGRGLNTEAFF. The DNA reads as follows: TGTGCCAGCAGCTTAGGCAGGGGATTGAACACTGAAGCTTTCTTT.